The 21 T cell receptor beta chains reported below all come from one sample, sequenced in a study of identical twins. MiXCR was run by TCRdb on the 5' RACE reads, yielding one entry per CDR3 protein. The sample contains hundreds of thousands of distinct CDR3 sequences, 11% to 15% of which appear only once. Sequencing was performed on memory (CD45RO+) T cells sorted from blood. The receptors shown here come from a woman aged 18-35 years in good health.

This sequence joins TRBV5-1 and TRBJ2-5; TRBD2 might be the D (5 bases). V lost 4 bases to trimming and J lost 5 bases, with 12 bases between them. Looked up from germline, CDR1 is SGHRS and CDR2 is YFSETQ. The length of the CDR3 is 13 residues. For the CDR3, the DNA is TGCGCCAGCAGCCCGACCCCGGGGGAGACCCAGTACTTC. It translates to CASSPTPGETQYF.

This rearrangement joins TRBV20-1 to TRBJ2-1; 12 bases fit TRBD1. With V trimmed by 5 bases and J by 9 bases, 8 bases remained unmatched. CDR1 is DFQATT, CDR2 SNEGSKA, per germline (reference sequence). CDR3 size: 14 residues. This CDR3 is CSAAPGQGAVEQFF. CDR3 coding DNA: TGCAGTGCTGCCCCGGGACAGGGGGCGGTTGAGCAGTTCTTC.

This chain uses TRBV7-2 with TRBJ2-7; D remains ambiguous. This CDR3 has 15 residues. V lost 5 bases and J lost 0, with 14 bases in between. Germline-derived CDR1 and CDR2 are SGHTA and FQGNSA. Here the CDR3 DNA reads TGTGCCAGCAGCCCCGACGGCCGTAGCTCCTACGAGCAGTACTTC. Its translation is CASSPDGRSSYEQYF.

Comment on this clonotype: A read error is possible here, since a much larger clone lies one base away. The gene calls are TRBV20-1 and TRBJ2-2; the match to TRBD2 covers 8 bases. This CDR3 is built from 17 residues. Germline lookup yields CDR1 DFQATT and CDR2 SNEGSKA (reference sequence). CDR3 loop: CCARDPGSGRGTGELFF. CDR3 DNA sequence: TGCTGTGCTAGAGACCCCGGGAGCGGGAGAGGAACCGGGGAGCTGTTTTTT.

This sequence joins TRBV12-3 or TRBV12-4 and TRBJ2-7, with D hard to call. V lost 5 bases to trimming and J lost 4 bases, with 12 bases between them. CDR3 length equals 13 residues. CDR3 region: CASSPQLVYEQYF. CDR3 bases: TGTGCCAGCAGTCCCCAACTTGTGTACGAGCAGTACTTC.

This clonotype has more than one count but fewer than ten. V is TRBV25-1 and J is TRBJ2-1; 8 bases align to TRBD2. Trimming removed 1 base from V and 8 bases from J; junction bases left unmatched: 13. The CDR3 is 17 residues long. The germline CDR1 and CDR2 sequences are MGHDK and SYGVNS. CDR3 region: CASSESPGAGGLHEQFF. The CDR3 DNA is TGTGCCAGCAGTGAATCCCCCGGGGCGGGAGGTCTCCATGAGCAGTTCTTC.

This chain uses TRBV3-1 with TRBJ2-7, with D unclear. V was cut by 2 bases and J by 6 bases, with 14 bases left in between. There are 14 residues in the CDR3. The germline V gene encodes CDR1 LGHDT and CDR2 YNNKEL (reference sequence). The CDR3: CASSQQGLGPEQYF. As DNA, the CDR3 is TGTGCCAGCAGCCAACAAGGCCTTGGGCCCGAGCAGTACTTC.

This clonotype has more than one count but fewer than ten. The CDR3 region is CASSPTSGGWNEQYF. For the CDR3, the DNA is TGTGCCAGCAGCCCGACTAGCGGAGGCTGGAACGAGCAGTACTTC. The rearrangement links TRBV7-2 to TRBJ2-7, with TRBD2 matching 9 bases. V lost 5 bases, J lost 5 bases, and 10 bases stayed unmatched. Germline V gene data show CDR1 as SGHTA and CDR2 as FQGNSA. The length of the CDR3 is 15 residues.

The chain carries TRBV9 and TRBJ1-1, with 7 bases lining up with TRBD1. The length of the CDR3 is 14 residues. V lost 2 bases to trimming and J lost 4 bases; unmatched junction nucleotides: 5. Germline CDR1 reads SGDLS; CDR2 reads YYNGEE. CDR3 sequence (DNA): TGTGCCAGCAGCGTTGGACAGGCGAGCACTGAAGCTTTCTTT. It is translated as CASSVGQASTEAFF.

The table lists this clonotype with a few counts. The chain combines TRBV19 with TRBJ2-2; a weak D match, TRBD2 (7 bases). The CDR3 is made up of 14 amino acids. The V end lost 3 bases, the J end lost 7 bases, and 12 bases lay between the germline ends. Germline CDR1 and CDR2: LNHDA and SQIVND (reference sequence). CDR3 bases: TGTGCCAGTAGTATGCGGGGGCTAGTCGGGGAGCTGTTTTTT. Encoded protein: CASSMRGLVGELFF.

This clonotype was detected ten times or more. This chain uses TRBV12-3 or TRBV12-4 with TRBJ2-7; 10 nucleotides line up with TRBD2. The CDR3 runs 15 residues. V shed 2 bases and J 3 bases; nucleotides not matched to a gene: 4. Here the CDR3 reads CASSLSSSGSYEQYF. Here the CDR3 DNA reads TGTGCCAGCAGTTTAAGTTCTAGCGGGAGCTACGAGCAGTACTTC.

This clonotype was counted many times. The chain couples TRBV18 to TRBJ2-7; 12 bases are shared with TRBD1. The CDR3 is made up of 14 amino acids. Germline assignment: CDR1 KGHSH and CDR2 LQKENI. J lost 5 bases, V lost 5 bases, and 4 bases had no gene match. In DNA, the CDR3 is TGTGCCAGCTCAGCCGGGACAGGGGGCGACGAGCAGTACTTC. The encoded protein is CASSAGTGGDEQYF.

This clonotype was counted between two and nine times. The V and J genes are TRBV7-8 and TRBJ2-7; no firm D call. CDR1 is SGHVS, CDR2 FQNEAQ, per germline. Trimming removed 5 bases at V and 2 bases at J, with 13 bases between. The CDR3 covers 14 residues. Here the CDR3 DNA reads TGTGCCAGCAGCCAGATGGGCCGCACCTACGAGCAGTACTTC. Translating gives CASSQMGRTYEQYF.

The chain combines TRBV5-1 with TRBJ1-5; 8 nucleotides align to TRBD1. J lost 4 bases, V lost 7 bases, and 10 bases had no gene match. The CDR3 spans 15 residues. Germline values: CDR1 SGHRS, CDR2 YFSETQ. The CDR3 is CASHPGTGSNQPQHF. CDR3 in DNA: TGCGCCAGCCACCCGGGGACAGGCAGTAATCAGCCCCAGCATTTT.

This clonotype has ten or more counts. The rearrangement uses TRBV5-1 and TRBJ2-1; a possible D gene is TRBD1 (5 bases). The end of the DNA fits TRBJ2-5 better, so the J call may be wrong. Germline CDR1 reads SGHRS; CDR2 reads YFSETQ. The CDR3 length is 12 residues. CDR3 sequence: CASSLESGHQYF. In DNA, the CDR3 is TGCGCCAGCAGCTTGGAATCAGGACACCAGTACTTC.

The chain has TRBV20-1 and TRBJ2-1, with unresolved D. This CDR3 contains 14 residues. From germline, CDR1 is DFQATT and CDR2 SNEGSKA (reference sequence). V lost 6 bases, J lost 1 base, and 13 bases lay in between. The CDR3 DNA follows: TGCAGTGCCCTCCCCACTCTGTCCTACAATGAGCAGTTCTTC. Translated, it gives CSALPTLSYNEQFF.

This clonotype was observed a few times. The V and J genes are TRBV9 and TRBJ2-1; D is unclear. V dropped 0 bases and J dropped 8 bases, with 6 bases sitting between them. This CDR3 is 12 amino acids long. Germline V lookup: CDR1 SGDLS, CDR2 YYNGEE. CDR3 sequence (DNA): TGTGCCAGCAGCGTAGGGATGGATGAGCAGTTCTTC. Its translation is CASSVGMDEQFF.

The chain couples TRBV6-1 to TRBJ1-2, with 10 bases fitting TRBD1. Germline loops: CDR1 MNHNS, CDR2 SASEGT. V lost 5 bases, J lost 1 base, and 10 bases stayed unmatched. The CDR3 length is 17 residues. The CDR3 loop is CASSPWTGGSLNYGYTF. The CDR3 bases are TGTGCCAGCAGTCCTTGGACAGGGGGTTCCCTTAACTATGGCTACACCTTC.

The chain uses TRBV20-1 and TRBJ1-6; D is perhaps TRBD1 (6 bases). Deletions cut 5 bases from V and 5 bases from J, with 22 bases between. Germline V gene data show CDR1 as DFQATT and CDR2 as SNEGSKA (reference sequence). The CDR3 covers 17 residues. This CDR3 reads CSAPKTGSNMHNSPLHF. The CDR3 DNA sequence: TGCAGTGCTCCAAAAACAGGGAGTAATATGCATAATTCACCCCTCCACTTT.

This clonotype was seen many times. The gene calls are TRBV12-3 or TRBV12-4 and TRBJ1-2; maybe TRBD1 (5 bases). Trimming took off 4 bases at V and 8 bases at J, with 20 bases between the two ends. The CDR3 extends over 15 amino acids. In DNA, the CDR3 is TGTGCCAGCAGTTATACCGGGACTACCCCCAGGGGCTACACCTTC. Translation gives CASSYTGTTPRGYTF.

This clonotype was seen repeatedly, ten times or more. This sequence joins TRBV12-3 or TRBV12-4 and TRBJ1-1; D is possibly TRBD1 (6 bases). V shed 4 bases and J shed 1 base, with 10 bases lying between them. This CDR3 spans 14 amino acids. Here the CDR3 DNA reads TGTGCCAGCAGTTGGACAGCCACGAACACTGAAGCTTTCTTT. Translation gives CASSWTATNTEAFF.